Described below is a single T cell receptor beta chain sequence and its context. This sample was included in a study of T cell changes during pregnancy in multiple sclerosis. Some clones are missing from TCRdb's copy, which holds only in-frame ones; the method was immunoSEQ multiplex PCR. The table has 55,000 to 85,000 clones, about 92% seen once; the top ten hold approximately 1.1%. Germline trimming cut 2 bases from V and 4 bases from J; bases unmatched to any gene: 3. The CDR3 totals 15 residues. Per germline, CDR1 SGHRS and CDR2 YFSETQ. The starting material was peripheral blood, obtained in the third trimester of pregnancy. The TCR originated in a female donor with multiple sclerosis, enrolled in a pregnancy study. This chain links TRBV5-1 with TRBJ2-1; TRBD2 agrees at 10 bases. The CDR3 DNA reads TGCGCCAGCAGCTTCACTAGCGGGACTTACAATGAGCAGTTCTTC. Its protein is CASSFTSGTYNEQFF.